This T cell receptor beta chain was found in a study of blood T cell repertoires in COVID-19. Overall study: COVID-19 samples from acute and convalescent phases originated in the United States, Italy and Spain. PBMCs, B-cell-depleted T cells, or T cells provided the cDNA or gDNA that made up the material.

In its sample, this clone was seen a few times. This table comes from immunoSEQ multiplex PCR, and its TCRdb copy is limited to in-frame clones, with some not included. This sample has roughly 250,000 clones; about nine tenths occur once, and the top ten carry 7.2%. Trimming shortened V by 4 bases and J by 1 base, and 13 bases separated the two germline ends. The CDR3 covers 15 residues. Germline V gives CDR1 SGHRS, CDR2 YFSETQ. This chain connects TRBV5-1 to TRBJ2-3; no clear D. The clonotype comes from a man aged 55 to 70 who had recovered from COVID-19. Specimen: peripheral blood. CDR3 protein: CASSTAEPGTDTQYF. The CDR3 DNA reads TGCGCCAGCAGCACCGCGGAGCCCGGCACAGATACGCAGTATTTT.